The 23 T cell receptor beta chains listed next were all sequenced from one sample in a study of post-analysis software for immune sequencing data. General study points: The five TRBV segments detected at higher frequency in patients than in controls included TRBV5-6, TRBV5-1 and TRBV20-1.

Unique molecular identifiers had been added to the TCR beta cDNA libraries. Via MiXCR, TCRdb re-called the PCR reads, giving one row per CDR3 protein. The sample carries 380,000 or so distinct CDR3 sequences, about a third recorded once. The antigens these receptors bind are not known. The sequenced sample was blood. These receptors originate from a girl between 5 and 17 years old with multiple sclerosis.

This sequence joins TRBV7-2 and TRBJ2-6, with D hard to call. Germline lookup yields CDR1 SGHTA and CDR2 FQGNSA. There are 14 residues in the CDR3. V lost 3 bases to trimming and J lost 4 bases, with 7 bases between them. The CDR3 nucleotides read TGTGCCAGCAGCTTTTTACAAGGGGCCAACGTCCTGACTTTC. It codes for CASSFLQGANVLTF.

This clonotype came up once. This chain uses TRBV10-1 with TRBJ1-6; D gene ambiguous. Germline-derived CDR1 and CDR2 are WNHNN and SYGVQD (reference sequence). The CDR3 has 14 amino acids. V was cut by 3 bases and J by 7 bases, with 10 bases left in between. CDR3 amino acids: CASSDRQNNSPLHF. CDR3 nucleotides: TGCGCCAGCAGTGACCGACAAAACAATTCACCCCTCCACTTT.

This clonotype was observed a handful of times. CDR3 sequence: CASSRLVTRLETQYF. CDR3 bases: TGCGCCAGCAGCCGACTGGTGACGAGATTAGAGACCCAGTACTTC. The chain employs TRBV5-1 and TRBJ2-5; D gene ambiguous. The V end was cut by 4 bases, the J end by 4 bases, with 17 bases between. Germline V gives CDR1 SGHRS, CDR2 YFSETQ. The length of the CDR3 is 15 residues. Drawing the rest from reference TRBV5-1 and TRBJ2-5, the complete variable domain is KAGVTQTPRYLIKTRGQQVTLSCSPISGHRSVSWYQQTPGQGLQFLFEYFSETQRNKGNFPGRFSGRQFSNSRSEMNVSTLELGDSALYLCASSRLVTRLETQYFGPGTRLLVL.

CDR3 residues: CASSQDGSTGSQETQYF. CDR3 nucleotides: TGCGCCAGCAGCCAAGATGGATCGACAGGGAGCCAAGAGACCCAGTACTTC. The chain combines TRBV4-3 with TRBJ2-5; 7 bases are shared with TRBD1. The CDR3 consists of 17 residues. The junction had 8 bases not matched to a gene; V was cut back by 0 bases and J by 1 base. CDR1 is LGHNA, CDR2 YSLEER, per germline.

This chain connects TRBV20-1 to TRBJ2-5, with D perhaps TRBD2 (5 bases). The ends were cut back, 7 bases at V and 0 bases at J, with 12 bases in the middle. Germline assignment: CDR1 DFQATT and CDR2 SNEGSKA (reference sequence). CDR3 length: 13 residues. The CDR3 loop reads CSDNGGNQETQYF. CDR3 DNA sequence: TGCAGTGACAATGGAGGAAACCAAGAGACCCAGTACTTC.

The rearrangement joins TRBV27 to TRBJ2-5, with D tentatively TRBD2 (5 bases). The DNA matches TRBJ2-7 better at its end, which makes the J call doubtful. The germline V gene has CDR1 MNHEY and CDR2 SMNVEV (reference sequence). The CDR3 runs 17 residues. CDR3 DNA: TGTGCCAGCAGTTTAGTCCCGGGGTCTCGGCTGCTAGGCGAGCAGTACTTC. Amino acid sequence: CASSLVPGSRLLGEQYF.

This clonotype has a handful of counts. The chain is built from TRBV14 and TRBJ2-7, with D unresolved. Trimming stripped 0 bases from V and 7 bases from J, with 13 bases between. This CDR3 is 14 amino acids long. CDR1 and CDR2 (germline): SGHDN, FVKESK. The DNA of the CDR3 is TGTGCCAGCAGCCAAGATAGGGCCAGGAGAGAGCAGTACTTC. Translating it yields CASSQDRARREQYF. The variable domain in full, with the rest retrieved from reference TRBV14 and TRBJ2-7, is EAGVTQFPSHSVIEKGQTVTLRCDPISGHDNLYWYRRVMGKEIKFLLHFVKESKQDESGMPNNRFLAERTGGTYSTLKVQPAELEDSGVYFCASSQDRARREQYFGPGTRLTVT.

The genes are TRBV3-1 and TRBJ2-5; no firm D call. V lost 1 base to trimming and J lost 5 bases, with 11 bases between them. Germline values: CDR1 LGHDT, CDR2 YNNKEL (reference sequence). This CDR3 is 14 amino acids long. The CDR3 coding sequence is TGTGCCAGCAGCCAAGTGAACGGGCCGGAGACCCAGTACTTC. It is translated as CASSQVNGPETQYF.

Only a few counts were recorded for this clonotype. The chain has TRBV6-5 and TRBJ2-1; 9 nucleotides match TRBD2. V was clipped by 0 bases and J by 5 bases; unmatched bases: 5. The CDR3 is 16 amino acids. From germline, CDR1 is MNHEY and CDR2 SVGAGI. The CDR3 region is CASSYSSSGVNNEQFF. The CDR3 DNA reads TGTGCCAGCAGTTACTCCTCTAGCGGGGTCAACAATGAGCAGTTCTTC.

This chain uses TRBV9 with TRBJ1-3; 8 nucleotides align to TRBD1. CDR1 is SGDLS, CDR2 YYNGEE, per germline. The CDR3 extends over 17 amino acids. V lost 3 bases to trimming and J lost 1 base; unmatched junction nucleotides: 9. The CDR3, as DNA: TGTGCCAGCAGCGCCCTCACAGGGGGAGAGTCTGGAAACACCATATATTTT. As protein: CASSALTGGESGNTIYF.

The chain is built from TRBV2 and TRBJ2-4; D is undetermined. The CDR3 is made up of 16 amino acids. The germline gives CDR1 SNHLY, CDR2 FYNNEI. With 3 bases removed from V and 4 bases from J, the gap between germline ends came to 16 bases. In DNA form, the CDR3 reads TGTGCCAGCAGTGAGGGTGGTACCGGGCCAAAAAACATTCAGTACTTC. It codes for CASSEGGTGPKNIQYF.

This clonotype was seen more than once but under ten times. This chain uses TRBV5-1 with TRBJ2-7; 7 bases are shared with TRBD1. With 1 base clipped from V and 2 bases from J, the junction kept 9 bases outside the gene matches. The germline V gene encodes CDR1 SGHRS and CDR2 YFSETQ. CDR3 length equals 16 residues. The CDR3 sequence: CASSLFSGTAAYEQYF. CDR3 in DNA: TGCGCCAGCAGCTTGTTTAGTGGGACAGCAGCCTACGAGCAGTACTTC.

This clonotype was counted between two and nine times. The rearrangement uses TRBV29-1 and TRBJ2-7, with no clear D. Trimming stripped 1 base from V and 0 bases from J, with 7 bases between. The germline V gene has CDR1 SQVTM and CDR2 ANQGSEA. The CDR3 covers 13 residues. CDR3 sequence: CSVEVPISYEQYF. The CDR3 nucleotides read TGCAGCGTTGAAGTTCCGATCTCCTACGAGCAGTACTTC.

This chain joins TRBV5-1 and TRBJ1-1; D possibly corresponds to TRBD1 (6 bases). Per the germline V gene, CDR1 is SGHRS and CDR2 is YFSETQ. V lost 0 bases and J 0 bases, leaving 9 bases between the germline ends. CDR3 length equals 15 residues. The CDR3 DNA reads as TGCGCCAGCAGCTTGGGGGGGGCGATGAACACTGAAGCTTTCTTT. Amino acid sequence: CASSLGGAMNTEAFF. The variable domain in full, completed from reference TRBV5-1 and TRBJ1-1, reads KAGVTQTPRYLIKTRGQQVTLSCSPISGHRSVSWYQQTPGQGLQFLFEYFSETQRNKGNFPGRFSGRQFSNSRSEMNVSTLELGDSALYLCASSLGGAMNTEAFFGQGTRLTVV.

The chain recombines TRBV9 with TRBJ2-1; no clear D. Germline V gives CDR1 SGDLS, CDR2 YYNGEE. Between the trimmed V and J ends, which lost 2 bases and 6 bases, there was a span of 6 bases. This CDR3 comprises 12 residues. The CDR3 DNA follows: TGTGCCAGCAGCGTTTCGGTCAATGAGCAGTTCTTC. As protein: CASSVSVNEQFF.

This sequence joins TRBV6-2 or TRBV6-3 and TRBJ2-1; the D call may be TRBD1 or TRBD2 (5 bases each). The CDR3 has 11 amino acids. V shed 8 bases and J shed 6 bases, with 8 bases lying between them. The germline gives CDR1 MNHEY, CDR2 SVGEGT. CDR3 amino acids: CASGTANEQFF. The DNA for the CDR3 is TGTGCCAGCGGGACCGCCAATGAGCAGTTCTTC.

The chain joins TRBV20-1 to TRBJ1-2; D unclear. This CDR3 has 11 residues. The germline CDR1 and CDR2 sequences are DFQATT and SNEGSKA (reference sequence). CDR3 in DNA: TGCAGAACGAACCACTGTGATGGCTACACCTTC. Encoded protein: CRTNHCDGYTF.

The rearrangement uses TRBV10-3 and TRBJ1-6; D is ambiguous. The CDR3 is 13 residues long. Trimming took off 3 bases at V and 10 bases at J, with 10 bases between the two ends. Germline V gene sequence: CDR1 ENHRY, CDR2 SYGVKD. The CDR3 region has the DNA TGTGCCATCAGTGAAGTCCGGGAATCACCCCTCCACTTT. This translates into CAISEVRESPLHF.

This chain joins TRBV24-1 and TRBJ2-7, with D maybe TRBD1 (5 bases). The CDR3 has 11 residues. Trimming shortened V by 8 bases and J by 5 bases, and 9 bases separated the two germline ends. Germline V gene lookup returns CDR1 KGHDR and CDR2 SFDVKD. The CDR3 region has the DNA TGTGCCACCAAGGGGTACGACGAGCAGTACTTC. This gives the protein CATKGYDEQYF.

V and J are TRBV11-1 and TRBJ2-5, with 10 bases identical to TRBD2. Per germline, CDR1 SGHAT and CDR2 FQDESV (reference sequence). Trimming cost V 5 bases and J 0 bases; bases outside gene matches: 3. The CDR3 has 15 amino acids. The CDR3: CASSVLAGDQETQYF. CDR3 DNA: TGTGCCAGCAGCGTCCTAGCGGGGGACCAAGAGACCCAGTACTTC.

The chain combines TRBV12-3 or TRBV12-4 with TRBJ1-2; no clear D gene. V was pared by 10 bases and J by 8 bases, with 20 bases between. The CDR3 has 13 residues. The CDR3 sequence: CAISLASQWGYTF. The CDR3, as DNA: TGTGCCATCTCCCTCGCCTCCCAATGGGGCTACACCTTC.

This clonotype was seen a few times. This sequence joins TRBV27 and TRBJ1-4; D not certain. V was shortened by 2 bases and J by 3 bases, with 13 bases between the two germline ends. Germline V lookup: CDR1 MNHEY, CDR2 SMNVEV (reference sequence). The CDR3 runs to 16 residues. CDR3 bases: TGTGCCAGCAGTTTAGGTGCCGGTCAGCCTAATGAAAAACTGTTTTTT. Translated, it gives CASSLGAGQPNEKLFF.

This clonotype has a handful of counts. J is TRBJ1-6 and V is TRBV10-3; D is unresolved. The V gene's germline CDR1 is ENHRY and CDR2 SYGVKD. The CDR3 contains 13 residues. Trimming took off 10 bases at V and 7 bases at J, with 14 bases between the two ends. CDR3: CANADSGNSPLHF. In DNA form, the CDR3 reads TGTGCCAACGCGGACTCGGGGAATTCACCCCTCCACTTT.